A selection of T cell receptor beta chains follows, all from one sample in a study of cytomegalovirus exposure and HLA in healthy donors. Libraries were prepared by immunoSEQ multiplex PCR; TCRdb keeps only in-frame clonotypes and omits some of them. This table has over 150,000 clones, roughly 87% appearing once. Sequencing was carried out using PBMCs. These receptors came from a girl aged 10-17 years in good health and CMV-seropositive. Both conserved end residues are trimmed from each CDR3. Each record gives: V gene, CDR3 protein.

v_call: TRBV28
cdr3_aa: ASSPLGTGQDTQY

v_call: TRBV9
cdr3_aa: ASSPWGGQPQH

v_call: TRBV10-3
cdr3_aa: AISEQASYEQY

v_call: TRBV2
cdr3_aa: ASSGTGEKLTYEQY

v_call: TRBV9
cdr3_aa: ASSVRPTGGEKLF

v_call: TRBV10-3
cdr3_aa: AISDKRQVSYEQY

v_call: TRBV7-9
cdr3_aa: ASSRRRDRWNEKLF

v_call: TRBV2
cdr3_aa: ASSARDYGYT

v_call: TRBV9
cdr3_aa: ASSVRDRVDTQY

v_call: TRBV5-1
cdr3_aa: ASSKRTGTNTEAF

v_call: TRBV28
cdr3_aa: ASSPQGGGGGELF

v_call: TRBV27
cdr3_aa: ASSPHRTQETQY

v_call: TRBV9
cdr3_aa: ASSVGTGARQETQY

v_call: TRBV7-2
cdr3_aa: ASSTNTAYEQY

v_call: TRBV18
cdr3_aa: ASSPTNDLY

v_call: TRBV5-6
cdr3_aa: ASSFSGRRDTGELF

v_call: TRBV20-1
cdr3_aa: SARDRAEAF

v_call: TRBV18
cdr3_aa: ASSPQLHEQY

v_call: TRBV7-7
cdr3_aa: ASSRQLTDTQY

v_call: TRBV6-1
cdr3_aa: ALRGQGAGPQH

v_call: TRBV6-1
cdr3_aa: ASSERLAGDHGELF

v_call: TRBV4-3
cdr3_aa: ASSQAWGPYEQY

v_call: TRBV28
cdr3_aa: ASSGTGYNSPLH

v_call: TRBV7-9
cdr3_aa: ASSLEPEAYEQY

v_call: TRBV6-1
cdr3_aa: ASSSFSYQETQY

v_call: TRBV5-1
cdr3_aa: ASSQPGQENTEAF

v_call: TRBV2
cdr3_aa: ASSPAGRNTIY

v_call: TRBV10-3
cdr3_aa: AIQSSGSGYNEQF

v_call: TRBV15
cdr3_aa: ATSRDEERDQPQH

v_call: TRBV7-3
cdr3_aa: ASSFSNTGGRADTQY

v_call: TRBV27
cdr3_aa: ASSLLTSSYNEQF

v_call: TRBV27
cdr3_aa: ASSFLGVGTEAF

v_call: TRBV2
cdr3_aa: ASSGGRGAGNTIY